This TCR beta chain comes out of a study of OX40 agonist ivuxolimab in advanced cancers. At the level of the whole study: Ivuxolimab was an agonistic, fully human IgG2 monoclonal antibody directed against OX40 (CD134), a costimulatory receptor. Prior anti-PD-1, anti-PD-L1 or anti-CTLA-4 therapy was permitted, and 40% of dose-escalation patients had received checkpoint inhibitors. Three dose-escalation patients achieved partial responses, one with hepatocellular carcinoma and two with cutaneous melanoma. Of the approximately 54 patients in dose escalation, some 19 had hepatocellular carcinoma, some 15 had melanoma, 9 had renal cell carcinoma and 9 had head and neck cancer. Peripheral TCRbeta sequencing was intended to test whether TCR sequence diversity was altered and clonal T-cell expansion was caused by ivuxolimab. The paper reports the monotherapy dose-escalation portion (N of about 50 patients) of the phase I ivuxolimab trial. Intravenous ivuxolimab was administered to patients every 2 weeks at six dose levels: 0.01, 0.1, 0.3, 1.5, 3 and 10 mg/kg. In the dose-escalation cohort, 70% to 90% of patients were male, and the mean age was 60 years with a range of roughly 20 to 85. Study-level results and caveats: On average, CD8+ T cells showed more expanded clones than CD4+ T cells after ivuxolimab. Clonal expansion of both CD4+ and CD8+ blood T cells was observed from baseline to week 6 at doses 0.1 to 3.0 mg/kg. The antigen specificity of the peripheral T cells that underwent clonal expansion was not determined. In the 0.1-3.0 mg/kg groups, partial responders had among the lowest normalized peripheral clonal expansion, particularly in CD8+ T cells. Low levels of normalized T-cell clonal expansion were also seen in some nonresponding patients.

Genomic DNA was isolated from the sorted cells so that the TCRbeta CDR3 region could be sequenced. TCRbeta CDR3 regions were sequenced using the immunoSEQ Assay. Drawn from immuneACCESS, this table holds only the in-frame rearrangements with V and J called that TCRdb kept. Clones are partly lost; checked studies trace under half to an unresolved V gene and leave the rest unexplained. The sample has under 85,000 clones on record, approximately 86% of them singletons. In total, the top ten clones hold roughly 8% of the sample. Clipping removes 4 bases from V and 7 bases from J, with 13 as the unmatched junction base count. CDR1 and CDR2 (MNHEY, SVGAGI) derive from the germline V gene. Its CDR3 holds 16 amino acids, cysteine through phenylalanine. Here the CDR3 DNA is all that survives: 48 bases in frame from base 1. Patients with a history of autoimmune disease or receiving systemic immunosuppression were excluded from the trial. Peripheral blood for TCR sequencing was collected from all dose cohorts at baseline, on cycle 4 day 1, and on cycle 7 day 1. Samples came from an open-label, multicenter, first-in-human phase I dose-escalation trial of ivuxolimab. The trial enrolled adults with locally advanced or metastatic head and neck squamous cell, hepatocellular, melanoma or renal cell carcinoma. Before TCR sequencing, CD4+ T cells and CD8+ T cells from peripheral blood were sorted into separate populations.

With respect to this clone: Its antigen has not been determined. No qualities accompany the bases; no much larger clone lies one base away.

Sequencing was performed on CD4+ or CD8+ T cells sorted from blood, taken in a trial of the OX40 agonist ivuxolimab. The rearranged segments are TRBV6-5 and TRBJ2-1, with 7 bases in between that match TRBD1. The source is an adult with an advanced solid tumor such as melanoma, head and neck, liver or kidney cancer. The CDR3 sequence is CASSLLPGQIKNEQFF. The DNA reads TGTGCCAGCAGTTTACTCCCGGGACAGATTAAAAATGAGCAGTTCTTC.